These T cell receptor beta chains were read from a single sample in a study of monozygotic twins with inflammatory bowel disease. Each CDR3 protein gets one entry in TCRdb, which reprocessed the 5' RACE reads and gives no DNA. With 300,000 to 350,000 distinct CDR3 sequences in the sample, the ten largest clones hold approximately 2%. Sequenced: blood. These receptors were collected from a human donor with ulcerative colitis or Crohn's disease, or a healthy co-twin of an affected twin (not recorded which). Both conserved end residues are part of each CDR3. Each record gives: J gene, V gene, CDR3 protein.

>TRBJ2-1|TRBV7-3
CASSLNLITNPYNEQFF
>TRBJ2-7|TRBV20-1
CSARDRLARSYEQYF
>TRBJ1-5|TRBV10-3
CAISDQGGRKPQHF
>TRBJ1-5|TRBV7-9
CASSPGTGGGQPQHF
>TRBJ2-4|TRBV30
CAWSAGGTSRYF
>TRBJ1-6|TRBV5-1
CASSLENSPLHF
>TRBJ1-2|TRBV18
CASSPRTGPYGYTF
>TRBJ2-1|TRBV4-1
CASSQGGWREGNGYNEQFF
>TRBJ1-2|TRBV7-2
CASSWGGGQRDGYTF
>TRBJ2-3|TRBV11-2
CASSAGLAAYTQYF
>TRBJ2-2|TRBV10-3
CAIQEGSNTGELFF
>TRBJ2-3|TRBV6-2/TRBV6-3
CASSYSPAPGGTDTQYF
>TRBJ1-2|TRBV9
CASSVAVGGNYGYTF
>TRBJ2-3|TRBV29-1
CSGGRDSTDTQYF
>TRBJ2-2|TRBV11-2
CASSLGAANTGELFF
>TRBJ2-1|TRBV20-1
CSASGPGGNEQFF
>TRBJ1-6|TRBV20-1
CSARASQTPVLHF
>TRBJ2-5|TRBV7-8
CASSQLAGDGKTQYF
>TRBJ2-1|TRBV6-2/TRBV6-3
CASSRGDNEQFF
>TRBJ2-3|TRBV7-2
CASSLKGVADTQYF
>TRBJ1-5|TRBV21-1
CAAWGGDRQPQHF
>TRBJ2-5|TRBV30
CAWSVPRGRAGETQYF
>TRBJ1-6|TRBV12-5
CASGLDGGNSPLHF
>TRBJ1-2|TRBV29-1
CSGVTEDRGPYGYTF
>TRBJ1-1|TRBV15
CATSRFGQGAPEAFF
>TRBJ2-7|TRBV15
CATSNPEQGGQVSYEQYF
>TRBJ2-4|TRBV5-1
CASRELAKNIQYF
>TRBJ2-5|TRBV29-1
CSVEGEGLGAETQYF
>TRBJ1-2|TRBV12-3/TRBV12-4
CASSDRYGYTF
>TRBJ2-7|TRBV12-3/TRBV12-4
CASSLERRYEQYF
>TRBJ2-5|TRBV19
CASSRQVMLETQYF
>TRBJ2-7|TRBV10-3
CAISWTSEAYEQYF
>TRBJ2-7|TRBV14
CASSRGPGGYEQYF
>TRBJ1-1|TRBV28
CASSSRQGMINTEAFF